This T cell receptor beta chain came from a study of blood T cell repertoires in COVID-19. Whole-study context: The United States, Italy and Spain were the sources of the acute and convalescent COVID-19 samples. PBMCs, B-cell-depleted T cells, or T cells were the source of the cDNA or gDNA that made up the material.

Germline CDR1 is MNHEY and CDR2 is SVGAGI. Trimming removed 8 bases from V and 1 base from J, with 12 bases in between. CDR3 size: 13 residues. Original handling: Estimation of nucleated cell counts relied on the amplification of reference gene primers. Clones were sequenced by immunoSEQ multiplex PCR, and TCRdb holds only the in-frame ones, with some missing. V, J and clone size were drawn from that table, and D and trimming were deduced from the DNA. Seen here are 100,000 or so clones, roughly 80% observed once, and the top ten hold 20% to 25%. The sequencing input was peripheral blood. The rearrangement uses TRBV6-5 and TRBJ2-7, with D perhaps TRBD1 (5 bases). The TCR was taken from an older man with active or convalescent COVID-19. CDR3: CASGASPSYEQYF. The CDR3 DNA reads TGTGCCAGCGGGGCTAGTCCTTCCTACGAGCAGTACTTC.